These 30 T cell receptor beta chains originate from one sample sequenced in a study of blood T cells in healthy people across ages. The use of a sample-barcoded 5' primer and a J-beta primer mix characterized a second PCR of about 7 to 12 cycles. TCRdb processed the 5' RACE reads anew with MiXCR; each CDR3 protein has one entry. The sample has 910,000 or so distinct CDR3 sequences, 51% seen once. The specimen was blood. The source is a woman aged 60-75 years in good health.

The rearrangement joins TRBV5-5 to TRBJ2-3; D not resolved. This CDR3 has 14 residues. CDR1 is SGHKS, CDR2 YYEKEE, per germline (reference sequence). V was cut by 0 bases and J by 3 bases, with 8 bases left in between. The CDR3 nucleotides read TGTGCCAGCAGCTTGGGTGCGGTTACAGATACGCAGTATTTT. Its translation is CASSLGAVTDTQYF.

The J gene is TRBJ2-3, the V gene TRBV7-2; TRBD1 might be the D (6 bases). The V gene lost 1 base and the J gene lost 2 bases, with 13 bases spanning the gap. CDR1 is SGHTA and CDR2 is FQGNSA in the germline V gene. The CDR3 runs 16 residues. CDR3: CASSLGQGLTTDTQYF. CDR3 bases: TGTGCCAGCAGCTTAGGGCAGGGGCTAACCACAGATACGCAGTATTTT.

The rearrangement links TRBV20-1 to TRBJ2-1; 11 bases match TRBD2. The germline V gene encodes CDR1 DFQATT and CDR2 SNEGSKA (reference sequence). There are 14 residues in the CDR3. Trimming removed 3 bases from V and 12 bases from J; junction bases left unmatched: 10. CDR3 sequence: CSASPLAGGCRQFF. The CDR3 nucleotides are TGCAGTGCTAGCCCTCTAGCGGGAGGATGTCGGCAGTTCTTC.

This chain joins TRBV20-1 and TRBJ2-1, with TRBD1 as a possible D gene (5 bases). From germline, CDR1 is DFQATT and CDR2 SNEGSKA (reference sequence). V gave up 2 bases and J gave up 4 bases, with 18 bases separating them. This CDR3 spans 16 amino acids. CDR3 in amino acids: CSARLPLGRTYNEQFF. In DNA, the CDR3 is TGCAGTGCTAGACTACCCCTGGGCCGGACATACAATGAGCAGTTCTTC.

This chain joins TRBV2 and TRBJ1-5, with D possibly TRBD1 on 6 matching bases. This CDR3 region has 15 residues. The germline V and J ends were trimmed by 0 bases and 7 bases, with 13 bases remaining between them. The V gene's germline CDR1 is SNHLY and CDR2 FYNNEI. The CDR3 protein is CASSEAQTGAQPQHF. The CDR3 bases are TGTGCCAGCAGTGAAGCGCAGACAGGAGCGCAGCCCCAGCATTTT.

Turning to this clonotype: The junction differs from germline at one of its ends, possibly a read error. V usage is TRBV28 and J usage is TRBJ2-7; D perhaps matches TRBD1 (6 bases). The CDR3 is 14 residues long. CDR1 and CDR2 (germline): MDHEN, SYDVKM. The CDR3 nucleotides are TGTGCCTGCAGGCCCTTTAGTCAAGTGGGGGCCCAGTACTTC. Translating gives CACRPFSQVGAQYF. Complete variable domain (other parts from reference TRBV28 and TRBJ2-7): DVKVTQSSRYLVKRTGEKVFLECVQDMDHENMFWYRQDPGLGLRLIYFSYDVKMKEKGDIPEGYSVSREKKERFSLILESASTNQTSMYLCACRPFSQVGAQYFGPGTRLTVT.

The chain links TRBV20-1 to TRBJ2-5; a weak D match, TRBD2 (6 bases). Germline CDR1 DFQATT, CDR2 SNEGSKA (reference sequence). The V end was cut by 0 bases, the J end by 3 bases, with 14 bases between. The CDR3 has 15 residues. CDR3: CSARDPRERKETQYF. CDR3 bases: TGCAGTGCTAGAGATCCCCGGGAGAGGAAAGAGACCCAGTACTTC.

At least ten counts were recorded for this clonotype. V is TRBV12-3 or TRBV12-4 and J is TRBJ2-1, with 12 bases aligning to TRBD2. The trim removed 6 bases at V and 7 bases at J, leaving 10 bases unmatched. This CDR3 has 16 amino acids. In DNA form, the CDR3 reads TGTGCCAGCAGGGACGGACTAGCGGGAAGTCAGAATGAGCAGTTCTTC. This codes for CASRDGLAGSQNEQFF.

V gene TRBV7-2 combines with J gene TRBJ2-1; 8 nucleotides agree with TRBD2. The germline V gene encodes CDR1 SGHTA and CDR2 FQGNSA. The V segment lost 2 bases and the J segment 3 bases; nucleotides outside the gene matches: 6. This CDR3 spans 16 amino acids. This chain's CDR3 is CASSLLRGAGYNEQFF. The DNA of the CDR3 is TGTGCCAGCAGCTTATTGCGGGGGGCCGGCTACAATGAGCAGTTCTTC. The entire variable domain, with the rest obtained from reference TRBV7-2 and TRBJ2-1, is as follows: GAGVSQSPSNKVTEKGKDVELRCDPISGHTALYWYRQSLGQGLEFLIYFQGNSAPDKSGLPSDRFSAERTGGSVSTLTIQRTQQEDSAVYLCASSLLRGAGYNEQFFGPGTRLTVL.

The chain uses TRBV27 and TRBJ2-7, with unresolved D. Trimming removed 3 bases at V and 2 bases at J, with 11 bases between. CDR1 and CDR2 (germline): MNHEY, SMNVEV (reference sequence). The CDR3 extends over 14 amino acids. This CDR3 is CASSFGCGAYEQYF. CDR3 nucleotide sequence: TGTGCCAGCAGTTTTGGGTGTGGGGCCTACGAGCAGTACTTC.

The chain links TRBV5-1 to TRBJ2-1; D is possibly TRBD2 (5 bases). This CDR3 has 15 residues. Trimming pared 4 bases from V and 4 bases from J, leaving 15 bases between. The V gene's germline CDR1 is SGHRS and CDR2 YFSETQ. Here the CDR3 DNA reads TGCGCCAGCAGCCCTCCCTGGAGCGGATACAATGAGCAGTTCTTC. Translation gives CASSPPWSGYNEQFF. The full variable domain, its missing parts supplied by reference TRBV5-1 and TRBJ2-1, is KAGVTQTPRYLIKTRGQQVTLSCSPISGHRSVSWYQQTPGQGLQFLFEYFSETQRNKGNFPGRFSGRQFSNSRSEMNVSTLELGDSALYLCASSPPWSGYNEQFFGPGTRLTVL.

This clonotype was seen at least ten times. V usage is TRBV7-8 and J usage is TRBJ2-3; 10 bases agree with TRBD2. Trimming cost V 1 base and J 2 bases; bases outside gene matches: 3. Germline V gives CDR1 SGHVS, CDR2 FQNEAQ. This CDR3 region has 16 residues. The CDR3 DNA sequence: TGTGCCAGCAGCTTAGTGACTAGCGGGCCCACAGATACGCAGTATTTT. Translation: CASSLVTSGPTDTQYF.

This sequence joins TRBV21-1 and TRBJ1-6; the table gives TRBD1 as D, unverified against the DNA. TRBV21-1 is flagged as a pseudogene. The CDR3 is made up of 18 amino acids. The CDR3 region has the DNA TGTGCCAGCAGCCCCAACGGAACAGGGTGTTGGTTCAACTCACCCCTCCACTTT. Amino acids: CASSPNGTGCWFNSPLHF.

This clonotype has a handful of counts. This sequence joins TRBV12-3 or TRBV12-4 and TRBJ1-2; D is perhaps TRBD1 (5 bases). V was trimmed by 5 bases and J by 2 bases, leaving 18 bases between them. The CDR3 spans 16 residues. In DNA form, the CDR3 reads TGTGCCAGCAGTCTCTCCCGAGGGGAGGCAAACTATGGCTACACCTTC. The encoded protein is CASSLSRGEANYGYTF.

The rearrangement links TRBV12-3 or TRBV12-4 to TRBJ2-5; 8 nucleotides agree with TRBD1. The J call is uncertain, as TRBJ2-7 better fits the DNA end. CDR3 length equals 14 residues. CDR3 DNA: TGTGCCAGCAGAGAGACAGGGGAAGGAGGCGAGCAGTACTTC. Amino acids: CASRETGEGGEQYF.

On this clonotype itself: The junction and the germline gene differ at one end; a read error may be behind it. The V and J genes are TRBV9 and TRBJ2-3; D unclear. Germline V gene sequence: CDR1 SGDLS, CDR2 YYNGEE. The CDR3 is made up of 13 amino acids. As DNA, the CDR3 is TGCGCCAGCAGCGTATTGGTGACAGATACGCAGTATTTT. Protein product: CASSVLVTDTQYF.

This clonotype occurred a few times. The rearrangement links TRBV5-6 to TRBJ1-2, with TRBD1 as a possible D gene (5 bases). Germline V lookup: CDR1 SGHDT, CDR2 YYEEEE. The CDR3 runs 15 residues. V lost 4 bases to trimming and J lost 4 bases, with 17 bases between them. The CDR3 region has the DNA TGTGCCAGCAGCAGGGGAGTCGGGGCTACCTATGGCTACACCTTC. It yields the protein CASSRGVGATYGYTF.

This clonotype has a single count. The CDR3 is CASSQGVAGRYF. The CDR3 region has the DNA TGTGCCAGCAGCCAAGGGGTGGCAGGACGGTACTTC. This rearrangement joins TRBV7-2 to TRBJ2-4; perhaps TRBD1 as D (5 bases). The CDR3 is 12 amino acids. Germline V gene lookup returns CDR1 SGHTA and CDR2 FQGNSA. The V end was cut by 5 bases, the J end by 15 bases, with 17 bases between.

The chain links TRBV4-3 to TRBJ2-1; 12 bases line up with TRBD2. Trimming at V came to 1 base and at J to 9 bases, leaving 4 bases not matched to a gene. The germline V gene has CDR1 LGHNA and CDR2 YSLEER. The CDR3 is 15 residues long. In DNA form, the CDR3 reads TGCGCCAGCAGCCAAGGGACTAGCGGGATTTCTGAGCAGTTCTTC. This encodes CASSQGTSGISEQFF.

This clonotype was detected ten times or more. V is TRBV7-6 and J is TRBJ2-4, with D possibly TRBD1 on 7 matching bases. CDR1 is SGHVS, CDR2 FNYEAQ, per germline. V dropped 4 bases and J dropped 9 bases, with 31 bases sitting between them. The CDR3 has 19 amino acids. The DNA for the CDR3 is TGTGCCAGCAGCTCCCGATATAACAAGGAGACAGGGTCGGGACTCATTCAGTACTTC. Translating gives CASSSRYNKETGSGLIQYF.

The genes are TRBV2 and TRBJ2-5; D remains unclear. The last part of the DNA fits TRBJ2-7 better; the J call may be wrong. The CDR3 is 11 amino acids. CDR1 and CDR2 (germline): SNHLY, FYNNEI. DNA for the CDR3: TGTGCCAGCAAGTCTCAGCACGAGCAGTACTTC. It is translated as CASKSQHEQYF.

The rearrangement uses TRBV28 and TRBJ1-3, with TRBD1 matching 11 bases. The germline V gene has CDR1 MDHEN and CDR2 SYDVKM. The CDR3 spans 17 residues. J was trimmed by 0 bases and V by 2 bases; bases with no gene match: 3. The CDR3 region is CASSLRTGGTSGNTIYF. The DNA for the CDR3 is TGTGCCAGCAGTTTAAGGACAGGGGGCACCTCTGGAAACACCATATATTTT.

This clonotype was counted between two and nine times. This chain links TRBV3-1 with TRBJ1-2; 9 nucleotides match TRBD1. V shed 3 bases, J shed 7 bases, and the junction held 6 bases outside the gene matches. This CDR3 contains 14 residues. Germline V lookup: CDR1 LGHDT, CDR2 YNNKEL (reference sequence). CDR3 in amino acids: CASSHRDRVGGYTF. CDR3 nucleotide sequence: TGTGCCAGCAGCCACAGGGACAGGGTCGGTGGCTACACCTTC.

This clonotype came up a few times. This chain uses TRBV12-3 or TRBV12-4 with TRBJ1-2; a possible D gene is TRBD1 (6 bases). Between the trimmed V and J ends, which lost 6 bases and 5 bases, there was a span of 19 bases. This CDR3 is built from 15 residues. In DNA form, the CDR3 reads TGTGCCAGCAGCCCGCGGACAGCCCGTTTGTATGGCTACACCTTC. This codes for CASSPRTARLYGYTF.

V and J are TRBV6-1 and TRBJ1-2; TRBD1 is a possible D gene (5 bases). V gave up 2 bases and J gave up 2 bases, with 6 bases separating them. The CDR3 sequence is 13 residues long. The germline CDR1 and CDR2 sequences are MNHNS and SASEGT. The CDR3 sequence: CASSERGNYGYTF. In DNA form, the CDR3 reads TGTGCCAGCAGTGAAAGGGGCAACTATGGCTACACCTTC.

The gene calls are TRBV5-1 and TRBJ1-1, with D possibly matching TRBD1 (5 bases). V was pared by 0 bases and J by 3 bases, with 12 bases between. The CDR3 contains 15 residues. Germline V gene lookup returns CDR1 SGHRS and CDR2 YFSETQ. CDR3: CASSLDGADHTEAFF. The CDR3 coding sequence is TGCGCCAGCAGCTTGGATGGGGCAGACCACACTGAAGCTTTCTTT.

This chain links TRBV27 with TRBJ2-5; the D call may be TRBD1 or TRBD2 (5 bases each). Germline-derived CDR1 and CDR2 are MNHEY and SMNVEV (reference sequence). The CDR3 is 14 amino acids. Between the trimmed V and J ends, which lost 2 bases and 5 bases, there was a span of 12 bases. The CDR3 sequence is CASSLNGARETQYF. The CDR3 DNA is TGTGCCAGCAGTTTAAACGGGGCTCGGGAGACCCAGTACTTC.

The rearrangement links TRBV25-1 to TRBJ2-7; TRBD1 is a possible D gene (6 bases). V was clipped by 3 bases and J by 1 base, with 16 bases between them. There are 16 residues in the CDR3. In germline, CDR1 is MGHDK, CDR2 SYGVNS. In DNA form, the CDR3 reads TGTGCCAGCAGTGACTCAACAGGGCGGAATTCCTACGAGCAGTACTTC. Translating gives CASSDSTGRNSYEQYF.

There are a few counts of this clonotype. The J gene is TRBJ2-1, the V gene TRBV29-1; D gene uncertain. CDR1 and CDR2 from the germline V gene are SQVTM and ANQGSEA. V lost 3 bases, J lost 12 bases, and 21 bases lay in between. CDR3 length: 14 residues. CDR3 nucleotides: TGCAGCGTTGATGACGGCAAAGGGTCCGAGGTGCAGTTCTTC. It yields the protein CSVDDGKGSEVQFF.

V is TRBV7-2 and J is TRBJ2-1; D could derive from TRBD1 or TRBD2 (5 bases each). Germline-derived CDR1 and CDR2 are SGHTA and FQGNSA. V was trimmed by 0 bases and J by 6 bases, leaving 15 bases between them. The CDR3 is 16 amino acids. This CDR3 is CASSLASRERTNEQFF. CDR3 in DNA: TGTGCCAGCAGCTTAGCGTCCAGGGAGCGCACCAATGAGCAGTTCTTC.